This TCR delta chain was profiled in a study of gamma-delta T cells after stem cell transplantation. TCRdb fed the RT-PCR reads into CATT to redo clone calling. The table shows roughly 1,400 delta-chain clones, with roughly 6.2% occurring only once. This clone came up a few times. A far larger clone is only one base removed, so a read error is likely. The CDR3 contains 20 residues. Germline loops: CDR1 GEAIGNYY, CDR2 EKD. The source material was gamma-delta T cells. The source is a human donor. It is not recorded whose cells these are; they may come from a transplant donor. The chain combines TRDV2 with TRDJ1; TRDD3 agrees at 8 bases. The CDR3 bases are TGTGCCCGTGACACCGTCGCGGGCTGGGGGACCCCGGGGCGCACCGATAAACTCATCTTT. Its translation is CARDTVAGWGTPGRTDKLIF.